This record covers a single T cell receptor (beta chain). Antigen: not known. The sample comes from a study of blood T cells in healthy people across ages. Study-level findings and limits: Observed TCR beta diversity per million T cells went down as age went up. This fall followed a roughly linear course with age.

For the second PCR, which ran for about 7 to 11 cycles, a sample-barcoded 5' primer and a J-beta primer mix were used. One entry per CDR3 protein results from TCRdb running MiXCR on the 5' RACE reads. The data contain about 570,000 distinct CDR3 sequences, approximately 25% of them singletons. Germline CDR1 and CDR2: DFQATT and SNEGSKA (reference sequence). Trimming removed 4 bases at V and 3 bases at J, with 9 bases between. This CDR3 has 13 amino acids. V usage is TRBV20-1 and J usage is TRBJ1-4, with D uncertain. Sequenced material: blood. The origin of this receptor is a woman in her 70s in good health. The CDR3: CSAKEGPNEKLFF. The CDR3 coding sequence is TGCAGTGCTAAGGAGGGCCCTAATGAAAAACTGTTTTTT.